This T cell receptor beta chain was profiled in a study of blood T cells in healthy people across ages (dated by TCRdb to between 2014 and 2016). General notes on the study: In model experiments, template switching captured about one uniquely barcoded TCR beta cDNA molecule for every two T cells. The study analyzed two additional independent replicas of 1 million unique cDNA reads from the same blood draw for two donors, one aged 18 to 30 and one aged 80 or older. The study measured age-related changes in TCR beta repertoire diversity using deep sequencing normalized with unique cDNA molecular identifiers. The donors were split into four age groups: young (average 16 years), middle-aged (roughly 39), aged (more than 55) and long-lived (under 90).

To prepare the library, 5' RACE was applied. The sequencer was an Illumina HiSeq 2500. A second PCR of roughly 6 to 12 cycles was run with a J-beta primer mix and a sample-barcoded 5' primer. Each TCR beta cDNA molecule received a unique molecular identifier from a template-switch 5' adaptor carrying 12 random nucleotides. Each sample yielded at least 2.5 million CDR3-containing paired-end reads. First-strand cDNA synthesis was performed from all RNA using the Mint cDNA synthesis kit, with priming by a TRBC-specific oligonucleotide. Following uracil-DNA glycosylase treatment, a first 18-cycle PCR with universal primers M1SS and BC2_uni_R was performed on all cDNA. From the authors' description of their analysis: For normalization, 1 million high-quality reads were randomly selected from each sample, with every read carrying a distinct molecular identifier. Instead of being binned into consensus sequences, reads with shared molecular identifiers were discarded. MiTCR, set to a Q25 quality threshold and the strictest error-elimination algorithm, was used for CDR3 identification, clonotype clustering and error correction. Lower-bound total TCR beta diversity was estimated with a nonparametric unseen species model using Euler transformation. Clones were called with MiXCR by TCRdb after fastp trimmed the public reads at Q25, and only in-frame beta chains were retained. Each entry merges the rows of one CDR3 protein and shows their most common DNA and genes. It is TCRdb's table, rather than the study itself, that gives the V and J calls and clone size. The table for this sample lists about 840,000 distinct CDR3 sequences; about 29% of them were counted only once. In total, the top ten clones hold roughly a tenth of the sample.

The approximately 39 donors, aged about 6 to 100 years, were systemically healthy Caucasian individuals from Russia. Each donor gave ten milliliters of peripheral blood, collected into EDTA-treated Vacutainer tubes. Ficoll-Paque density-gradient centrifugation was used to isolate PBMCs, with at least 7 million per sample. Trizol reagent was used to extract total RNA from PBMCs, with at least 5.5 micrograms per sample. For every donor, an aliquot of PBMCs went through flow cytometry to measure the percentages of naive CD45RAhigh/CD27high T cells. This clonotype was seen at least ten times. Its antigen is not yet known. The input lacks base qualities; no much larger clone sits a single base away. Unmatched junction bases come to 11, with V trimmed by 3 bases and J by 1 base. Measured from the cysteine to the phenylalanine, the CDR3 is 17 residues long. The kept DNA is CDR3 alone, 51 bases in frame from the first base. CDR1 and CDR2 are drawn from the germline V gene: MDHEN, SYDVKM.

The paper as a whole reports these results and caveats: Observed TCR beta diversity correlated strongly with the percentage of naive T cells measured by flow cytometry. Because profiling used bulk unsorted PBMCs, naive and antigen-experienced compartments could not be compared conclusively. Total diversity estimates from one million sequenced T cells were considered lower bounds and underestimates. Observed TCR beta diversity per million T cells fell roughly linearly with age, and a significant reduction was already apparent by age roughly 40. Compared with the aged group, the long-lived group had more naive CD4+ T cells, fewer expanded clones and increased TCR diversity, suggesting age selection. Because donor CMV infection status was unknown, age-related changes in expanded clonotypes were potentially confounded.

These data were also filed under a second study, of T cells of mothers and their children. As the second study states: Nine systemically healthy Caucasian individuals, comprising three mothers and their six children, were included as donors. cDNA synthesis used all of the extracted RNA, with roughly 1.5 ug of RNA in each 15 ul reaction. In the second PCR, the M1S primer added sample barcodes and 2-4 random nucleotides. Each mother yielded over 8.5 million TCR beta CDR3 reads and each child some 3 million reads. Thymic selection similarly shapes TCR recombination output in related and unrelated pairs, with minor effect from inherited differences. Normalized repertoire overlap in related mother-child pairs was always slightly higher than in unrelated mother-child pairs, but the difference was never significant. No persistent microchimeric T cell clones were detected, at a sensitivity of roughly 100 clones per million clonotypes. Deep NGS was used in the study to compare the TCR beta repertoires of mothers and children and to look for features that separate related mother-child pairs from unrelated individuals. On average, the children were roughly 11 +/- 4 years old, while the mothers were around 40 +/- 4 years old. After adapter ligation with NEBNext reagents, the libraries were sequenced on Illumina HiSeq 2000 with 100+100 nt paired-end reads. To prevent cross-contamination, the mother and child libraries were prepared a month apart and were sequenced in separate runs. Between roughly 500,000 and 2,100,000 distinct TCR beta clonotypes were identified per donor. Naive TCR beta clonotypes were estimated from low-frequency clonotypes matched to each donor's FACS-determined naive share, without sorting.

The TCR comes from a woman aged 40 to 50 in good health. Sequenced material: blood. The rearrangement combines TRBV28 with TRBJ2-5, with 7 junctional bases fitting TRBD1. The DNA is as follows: TGTGCCAGCAGTTTCCCCTCGACAGGGAACCGCCAAGAGACCCAGTACTTC. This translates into CASSFPSTGNRQETQYF. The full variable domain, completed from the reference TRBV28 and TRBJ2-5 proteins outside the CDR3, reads DVKVTQSSRYLVKRTGEKVFLECVQDMDHENMFWYRQDPGLGLRLIYFSYDVKMKEKGDIPEGYSVSREKKERFSLILESASTNQTSMYLCASSFPSTGNRQETQYFGPGTRLLVL.